These 21 T cell receptor beta chains were all obtained from the same sample, sequenced in a study of blood T cells in healthy people across ages. A second PCR of 7 to 11 cycles used a sample-barcoded 5' primer and a J-beta primer mix. TCRdb ran MiXCR on the 5' RACE reads and lists one entry per CDR3 protein. In the table there are fewer than 2,000,000 distinct CDR3 sequences, about 31% of which are singletons. Material for sequencing was blood. The receptors here all came from a woman aged 25 to 39 in good health.

With regard to this clonotype: One junction end disagrees with the germline gene, perhaps due to a read error. The rearrangement joins TRBV29-1 to TRBJ2-5; 14 positions agree with TRBD2. Germline values: CDR1 SQVTM, CDR2 ANQGSEA. CDR3 length: 17 residues. The CDR3 DNA follows: TGCGGCGTAGAGCCGGGACTAGCGGGGGTGTCCCAAGAGACCCAGTACTTC. Its protein product is CGVEPGLAGVSQETQYF.

For this clonotype: A much larger clone is a single base away; this may be a read error. The chain combines TRBV29-1 with TRBJ2-3, with D possibly matching TRBD1 (5 bases). V lost 7 bases and J lost 2, with 16 bases in between. This CDR3 has 14 amino acids. Germline loops: CDR1 SQVTM, CDR2 ANQGSEA. The CDR3 DNA reads as TGCAGCGCTGATTCAGGGCTGAACACAGATACGCAGTATTTT. It specifies CSADSGLNTDTQYF.

Turning to this clonotype: The junction does not match germline at one end; this may be a read error. This sequence joins TRBV28 and TRBJ2-1; 11 bases fit TRBD1. Germline V gives CDR1 MDHEN, CDR2 SYDVKM. CDR3 length equals 16 residues. CDR3 amino acids: CVSSSGQGATYNEQFF. DNA of the CDR3: TGTGTCAGCAGTAGTGGACAGGGGGCAACCTACAATGAGCAGTTCTTC.

This clonotype was seen a few times. J is TRBJ2-7 and V is TRBV10-2, with D perhaps given as TRBD1 or TRBD2 (6 bases each). CDR3 length: 18 residues. CDR1 WSHSY and CDR2 SAAADI come from the germline V gene. The V gene lost 3 bases and the J gene lost 0 bases, with 21 bases spanning the gap. The CDR3 DNA sequence: TGCGCCAGCAGTGAATGGCCCCTGCGAGGGGGGCCCTCCTACGAGCAGTACTTC. It specifies CASSEWPLRGGPSYEQYF.

The J gene is TRBJ2-3, the V gene TRBV7-2; D is undetermined. CDR3 size: 14 residues. Trimming took off 7 bases at V and 0 bases at J, with 11 bases between the two ends. Germline-derived CDR1 and CDR2 are SGHTA and FQGNSA. CDR3 nucleotide sequence: TGTGCCAGCATCCAGGACGTTAGCACAGATACGCAGTATTTT. Its translation is CASIQDVSTDTQYF.

CDR3 coding DNA: TGCGCCAGCACCATGACAGGGGGAGGTGGCTACACCTTC. It codes for CASTMTGGGGYTF. This chain uses TRBV5-1 with TRBJ1-2; 9 bases agree with TRBD1. Germline V CDR1 and CDR2: SGHRS, YFSETQ. The CDR3 is 13 residues long. The ends lost 6 bases at V and 7 bases at J; junction bases unmatched: 7.

The V call is TRBV27, the J call TRBJ2-7; the D gene is possibly TRBD2 (5 bases). The ends were cut back, 3 bases at V and 1 base at J, with 13 bases in the middle. Germline V gene data show CDR1 as MNHEY and CDR2 as SMNVEV (reference sequence). The CDR3 totals 15 residues. The CDR3 coding sequence is TGTGCCAGCAGTTTGGCGGGCGTACTATCCTACGAGCAGTACTTC. As protein: CASSLAGVLSYEQYF.

The V gene is TRBV12-3 or TRBV12-4, the J gene TRBJ2-4; no clear D. The tail of the sequence fits TRBJ2-7 better, so the J call may be wrong. The CDR3 is 13 amino acids. The CDR3 loop is CASSPRPSHEQYF. In DNA, the CDR3 is TGTGCCAGCAGTCCCCGACCTTCCCACGAGCAGTACTTC.

The sample holds many counts of this clonotype. The genes are TRBV7-9 and TRBJ1-1; D is possibly TRBD1 (5 bases). With 5 bases removed from V and 0 bases from J, the gap between germline ends came to 10 bases. From germline, CDR1 is SEHNR and CDR2 FQNEAQ (reference sequence). The CDR3 is 14 amino acids. Here the CDR3 reads CASSPPGVNTEAFF. The DNA of the CDR3 is TGTGCCAGCAGCCCCCCGGGGGTGAACACTGAAGCTTTCTTT.

This clonotype has more than one count but fewer than ten. V and J are TRBV27 and TRBJ2-7; the D is unclear. CDR1 is MNHEY, CDR2 SMNVEV, per germline (reference sequence). This CDR3 contains 14 residues. With 5 bases removed from V and 2 bases from J, the gap between germline ends came to 13 bases. The CDR3 DNA sequence: TGTGCCAGCAGTAAGCCGGGCCAAACCTACGAGCAGTACTTC. Protein: CASSKPGQTYEQYF.

Details on this clonotype: One base away lies a much larger clone, so this may be a sequencing read error. The chain employs TRBV29-1 and TRBJ2-1, with a weak D call TRBD2 (5 bases). Germline values: CDR1 SQVTM, CDR2 ANQGSEA. CDR3 size: 13 residues. The CDR3 sequence is CSVGARAYNEQFF. Here the CDR3 DNA reads TGCTCCGTGGGAGCGAGAGCCTACAATGAGCAGTTCTTC.

This clonotype was seen a handful of times. The chain uses TRBV20-1 and TRBJ2-7, with 7 positions matching TRBD2. The J segment lost 2 bases and the V segment lost 6 bases, leaving 13 bases of the junction unmatched. The CDR3 extends over 15 amino acids. The germline V gene encodes CDR1 DFQATT and CDR2 SNEGSKA (reference sequence). CDR3 coding DNA: TGCAGTGCCCCTGGTGGGCGGGGGAACCCCTACGAGCAGTACTTC. Residues: CSAPGGRGNPYEQYF.

The CDR3 is CASGGDRVSGETQYF. As DNA, the CDR3 is TGTGCCAGCGGCGGGGACAGGGTGTCGGGGGAGACCCAGTACTTC. The genes are TRBV12-3 or TRBV12-4 and TRBJ2-7, with 9 bases lining up with TRBD1. The J call is uncertain, as TRBJ2-5 better fits the DNA end. This CDR3 is built from 15 residues.

This clonotype was observed a handful of times. The V call is TRBV7-9, the J call TRBJ2-3, with 7 bases aligning to TRBD1. Trimming took 1 base from V and 1 from J; bases not matched to a gene: 11. The CDR3 is made up of 18 amino acids. The germline gives CDR1 SEHNR, CDR2 FQNEAQ (reference sequence). DNA of the CDR3: TGTGCCAGCAGCTTAGAAGGGGGCCGGGGACCTCGCACAGATACGCAGTATTTT. Amino acids: CASSLEGGRGPRTDTQYF. Looking up the rest from reference TRBV7-9 and TRBJ2-3 gives the full variable domain: DTGVSQNPRHKITKRGQNVTFRCDPISEHNRLYWYRQTLGQGPEFLTYFQNEAQLEKSRLLSDRFSAERPKGSFSTLEIQRTEQGDSAMYLCASSLEGGRGPRTDTQYFGPGTRLTVL.

The V and J genes are TRBV3-1 and TRBJ1-6, with a possible D match to TRBD1 (6 bases). Germline loops: CDR1 LGHDT, CDR2 YNNKEL (reference sequence). V shed 6 bases and J shed 3 bases, with 12 bases lying between them. The CDR3 contains 15 residues. This chain's CDR3 is CASRSGANYNSPLHF. The CDR3, as DNA: TGTGCCAGCAGATCGGGGGCCAACTATAATTCACCCCTCCACTTT.

About this clonotype itself: A much larger clone sits a single nucleotide away, making a read error possible. This chain uses TRBV5-5 with TRBJ2-3, with 7 bases identical to TRBD2. The germline V gene encodes CDR1 SGHKS and CDR2 YYEKEE (reference sequence). V was clipped by 4 bases and J by 5 bases; unmatched bases: 7. CDR3 length: 14 residues. The CDR3: CASSMTSGGDTQYF. The CDR3 nucleotides read TGTGCCAGCAGCATGACCTCGGGAGGAGATACGCAGTATTTT.

The rearrangement uses TRBV15 and TRBJ1-1; D gene uncertain. This CDR3 is built from 18 residues. Germline V gene data show CDR1 as LNHNV and CDR2 as YYDKDF (reference sequence). The ends were cut back, 0 bases at V and 2 bases at J, with 19 bases in the middle. CDR3 amino acids: CATSRDQVGFGGNTEAFF. CDR3 nucleotides: TGTGCCACCAGCAGAGATCAGGTGGGATTTGGAGGTAACACTGAAGCTTTCTTT.

This rearrangement joins TRBV6-6 to TRBJ1-5, with TRBD1 identical over 8 bases. In germline, CDR1 is MNHNY, CDR2 SVGAGI (reference sequence). J was trimmed by 6 bases and V by 7 bases; bases with no gene match: 5. The CDR3 runs to 13 residues. CDR3 sequence: CASTRGLGQPQHF. CDR3 nucleotides: TGTGCCAGCACCAGGGGGCTCGGTCAGCCCCAGCATTTT.

This rearrangement joins TRBV27 to TRBJ2-6, with D tentatively TRBD1 or TRBD2 (5 bases each). V was shortened by 7 bases and J by 6 bases, with 10 bases between the two germline ends. The CDR3 has 13 residues. Germline V gene sequence: CDR1 MNHEY, CDR2 SMNVEV (reference sequence). The CDR3 bases are TGTGCCAGCAAAATGGGACCGGCCAACGTCCTGACTTTC. Amino acid sequence: CASKMGPANVLTF. The variable domain in full, with the rest retrieved from reference TRBV27 and TRBJ2-6, is EAQVTQNPRYLITVTGKKLTVTCSQNMNHEYMSWYRQDPGLGLRQIYYSMNVEVTDKGDVPEGYKVSRKEKRNFPLILESPSPNQTSLYFCASKMGPANVLTFGAGSRLTVL.

This chain joins TRBV18 and TRBJ2-7, with D possibly matching TRBD1 (6 bases). The CDR3 has 17 amino acids. V lost 0 bases, J lost 1 base, and 16 bases lay in between. The V gene's germline CDR1 is KGHSH and CDR2 LQKENI. The CDR3 DNA reads as TGTGCCAGCTCACCACCAATTACAGGGCCAATTTCCTACGAGCAGTACTTC. It encodes CASSPPITGPISYEQYF.

This clonotype was detected many times. The chain couples TRBV29-1 to TRBJ2-3; no reliable D call. The CDR3 runs 12 residues. The V end lost 7 bases, the J end lost 6 bases, and 14 bases lay between the germline ends. The germline gives CDR1 SQVTM, CDR2 ANQGSEA. CDR3 in amino acids: CSASPSGDTQYF. Written as DNA, the CDR3 is TGCAGCGCTTCACCCTCTGGGGATACGCAGTATTTT.